The clone carrying this T cell receptor beta chain was seen many times. Time point specified: persistent/refractory GD, antithyroid drugs over 5 years with positive TRAb. Following extraction of RNA from PBMCs, that RNA was used to make the TCR library. CDR3-region Arm-PCR and iRepertoire HTBI primers produced the TCR beta libraries. TCRdb re-called the multiplex PCR reads with MiXCR, one entry per CDR3 protein. Found here are 430,000 or so distinct CDR3 sequences, 21% of them singletons; the top ten hold more than 13%. Germline lookup yields CDR1 SGDLS and CDR2 YYNGEE. The CDR3 loop spans 17 amino acids. V lost 0 bases and J 0 bases, leaving 12 bases between the germline ends. The sample is drawn from a study of regulatory T cells in long-lasting Graves disease.

The chain joins TRBV9 to TRBJ1-4; D is unresolved. Sequences were derived from peripheral blood mononuclear cells (PBMCs), sampled when the disease was refractory, from a patient treated with antithyroid drugs. The TCR was taken from a female donor with Graves disease. The CDR3 region has the DNA TGTGCCAGCAGCGTAGGGGTCGGAAGACCAACTAATGAAAAACTGTTTTTT. It yields the protein CASSVGVGRPTNEKLFF. Filled out from reference TRBV9 and TRBJ1-4, the complete variable domain reads DSGVTQTPKHLITATGQRVTLRCSPRSGDLSVYWYQQSLDQGLQFLIQYYNGEERAKGNILERFSAQQFPDLHSELNLSSLELGDSALYFCASSVGVGRPTNEKLFFGSGTQLSVL.